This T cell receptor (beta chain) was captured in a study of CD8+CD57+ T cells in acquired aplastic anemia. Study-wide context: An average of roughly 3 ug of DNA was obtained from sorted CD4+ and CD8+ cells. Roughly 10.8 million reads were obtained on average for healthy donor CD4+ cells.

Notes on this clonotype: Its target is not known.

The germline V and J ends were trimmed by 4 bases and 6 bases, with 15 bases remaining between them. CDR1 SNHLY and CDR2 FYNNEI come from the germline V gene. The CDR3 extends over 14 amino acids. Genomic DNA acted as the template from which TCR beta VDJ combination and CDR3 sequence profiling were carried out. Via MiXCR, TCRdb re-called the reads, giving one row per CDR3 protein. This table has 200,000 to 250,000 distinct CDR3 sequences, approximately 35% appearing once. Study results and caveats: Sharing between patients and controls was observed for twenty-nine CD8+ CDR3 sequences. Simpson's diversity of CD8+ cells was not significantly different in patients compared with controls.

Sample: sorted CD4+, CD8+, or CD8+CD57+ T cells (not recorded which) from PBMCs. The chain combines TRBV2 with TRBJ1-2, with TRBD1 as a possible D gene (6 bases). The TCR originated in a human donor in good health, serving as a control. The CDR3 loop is CASSVDRQTDGYTF. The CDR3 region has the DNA TGTGCCAGCAGTGTTGACAGGCAGACCGATGGCTACACCTTC.